This T cell receptor beta chain originates from a study of blood T cell repertoires in COVID-19. Study members were between about 18 and 100 years old and lived in fewer than 30 US regions. Using immunoSEQ multiplex PCR, the repertoire was profiled, and TCRdb retains in-frame clones only, with some absent. The sample lists 290,000 or so clones; 86% were seen once. V lost 4 bases to trimming and J lost 2 bases, with 18 bases between them. Germline CDR1 is SGHRS and CDR2 is YFSETQ. This CDR3 has 16 residues. The chain carries TRBV5-1 and TRBJ1-2; unclear D gene. Sequencing used PBMCs or T cells enriched from blood (not recorded which). The sequence derives from a woman aged 18-29 years who had recovered from COVID-19. The DNA of the CDR3 is TGCGCCAGCAGCCAGATAAACAGCCAGATAAACTATGGCTACACCTTC. It specifies CASSQINSQINYGYTF.